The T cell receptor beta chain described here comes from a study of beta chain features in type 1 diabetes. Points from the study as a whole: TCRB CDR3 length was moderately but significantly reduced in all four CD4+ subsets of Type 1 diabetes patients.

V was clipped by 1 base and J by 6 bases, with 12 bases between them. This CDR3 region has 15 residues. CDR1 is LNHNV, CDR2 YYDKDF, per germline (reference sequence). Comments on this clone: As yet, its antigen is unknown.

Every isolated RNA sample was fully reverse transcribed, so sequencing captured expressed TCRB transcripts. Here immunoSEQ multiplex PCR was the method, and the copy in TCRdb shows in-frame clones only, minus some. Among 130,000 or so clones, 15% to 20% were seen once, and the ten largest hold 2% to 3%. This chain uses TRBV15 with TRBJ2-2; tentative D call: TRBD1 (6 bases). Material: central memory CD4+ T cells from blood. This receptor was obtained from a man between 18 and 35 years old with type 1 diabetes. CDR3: CATSRGTEGPGELFF. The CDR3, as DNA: TGTGCCACCAGCAGAGGGACAGAAGGCCCCGGGGAGCTGTTTTTT.